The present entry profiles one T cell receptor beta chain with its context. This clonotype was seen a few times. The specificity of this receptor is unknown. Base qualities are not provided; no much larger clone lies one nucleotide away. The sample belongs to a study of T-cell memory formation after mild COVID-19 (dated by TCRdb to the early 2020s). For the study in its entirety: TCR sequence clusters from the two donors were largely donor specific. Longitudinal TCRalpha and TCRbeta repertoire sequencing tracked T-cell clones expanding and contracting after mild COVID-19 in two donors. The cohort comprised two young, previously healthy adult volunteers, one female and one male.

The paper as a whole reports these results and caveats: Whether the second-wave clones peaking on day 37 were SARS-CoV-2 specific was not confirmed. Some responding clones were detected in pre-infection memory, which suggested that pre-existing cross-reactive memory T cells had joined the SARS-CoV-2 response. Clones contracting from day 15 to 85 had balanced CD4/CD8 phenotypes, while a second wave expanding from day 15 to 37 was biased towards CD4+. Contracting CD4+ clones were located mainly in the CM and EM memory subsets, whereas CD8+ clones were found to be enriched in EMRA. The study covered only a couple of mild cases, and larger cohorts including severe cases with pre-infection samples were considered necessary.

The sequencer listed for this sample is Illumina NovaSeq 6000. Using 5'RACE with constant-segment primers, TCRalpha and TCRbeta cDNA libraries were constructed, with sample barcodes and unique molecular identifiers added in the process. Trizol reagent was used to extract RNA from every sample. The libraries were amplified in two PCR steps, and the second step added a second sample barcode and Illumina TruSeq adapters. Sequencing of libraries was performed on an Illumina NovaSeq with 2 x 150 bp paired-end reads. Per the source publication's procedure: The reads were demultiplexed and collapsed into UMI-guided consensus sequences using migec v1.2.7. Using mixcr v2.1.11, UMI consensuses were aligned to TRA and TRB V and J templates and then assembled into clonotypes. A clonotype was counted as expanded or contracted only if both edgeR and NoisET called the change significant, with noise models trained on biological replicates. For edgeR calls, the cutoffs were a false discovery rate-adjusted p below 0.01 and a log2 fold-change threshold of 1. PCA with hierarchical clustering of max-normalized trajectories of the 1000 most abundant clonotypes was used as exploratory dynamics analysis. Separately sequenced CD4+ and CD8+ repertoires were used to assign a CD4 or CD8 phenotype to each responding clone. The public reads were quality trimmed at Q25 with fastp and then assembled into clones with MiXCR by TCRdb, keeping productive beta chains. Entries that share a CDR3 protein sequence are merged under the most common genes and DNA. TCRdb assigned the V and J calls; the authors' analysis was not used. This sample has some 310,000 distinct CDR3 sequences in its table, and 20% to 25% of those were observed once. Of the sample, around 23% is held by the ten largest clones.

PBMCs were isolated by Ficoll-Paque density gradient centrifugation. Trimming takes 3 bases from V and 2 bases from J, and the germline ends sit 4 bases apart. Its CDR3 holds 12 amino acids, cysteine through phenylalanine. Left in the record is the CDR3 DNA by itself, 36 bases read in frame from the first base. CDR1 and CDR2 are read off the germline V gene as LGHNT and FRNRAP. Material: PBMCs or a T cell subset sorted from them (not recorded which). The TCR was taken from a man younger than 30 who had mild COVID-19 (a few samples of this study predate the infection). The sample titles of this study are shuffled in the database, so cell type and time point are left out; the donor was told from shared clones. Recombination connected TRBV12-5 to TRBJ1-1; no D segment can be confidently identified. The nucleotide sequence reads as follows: TGTGCTAGTGGTTTTCCCAACACTGAAGCTTTCTTT. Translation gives CASGFPNTEAFF.